What follows are 22 T cell receptor beta chains derived from one specimen sequenced in a study of T-cell reconstitution after alpha-beta-depleted transplantation in children. Preparation of the TCRbeta library involved a method that used unique molecular identifiers. MiXCR was run by TCRdb on the PCR reads, yielding one entry per CDR3 protein. The table lists about 4,000 distinct CDR3 sequences, 9.1% of them singletons. The material was PBMCs, mostly from graft donor cells, obtained 180 days after TCRalphabeta/CD19-depleted stem cell transplant. The source of these receptors is a male patient between 2 and 15 years old who had a stem cell transplant for acute lymphoblastic leukemia, so the T cells may come from the graft donor.

In this sample, this clonotype turned up many times. This rearrangement joins TRBV3-1 to TRBJ2-1; 8 bases are a match to TRBD2. V was clipped by 4 bases and J by 11 bases; unmatched bases: 13. CDR1 and CDR2 (germline): LGHDT, YNNKEL (reference sequence). This CDR3 spans 15 amino acids. Here the CDR3 reads CASSPSSLLAVQQFF. CDR3 in DNA: TGTGCCAGCAGCCCCTCCTCCTTACTAGCGGTACAGCAGTTCTTC.

This clonotype is medium-sized. The chain links TRBV29-1 to TRBJ2-7, with no clear D. The CDR3 runs 16 residues. Germline CDR1 is SQVTM and CDR2 is ANQGSEA. V lost 2 bases and J 5 bases, leaving 22 bases between the germline ends. CDR3 amino acids: CSVESPSASSFNEQYF. As DNA, the CDR3 is TGCAGCGTTGAATCCCCCTCCGCAAGTAGCTTCAACGAGCAGTACTTC.

By share, this clonotype ranks as medium-sized. This rearrangement joins TRBV5-6 to TRBJ1-1; no clear D gene. This CDR3 spans 13 amino acids. The germline V gene has CDR1 SGHDT and CDR2 YYEEEE. V was trimmed by 0 bases and J by 5 bases, leaving 8 bases between them. CDR3 sequence (DNA): TGTGCCAGCAGCTTGGGGGCTCGAACTGAAGCTTTCTTT. It is translated as CASSLGARTEAFF. Variable domain in full (rest from reference TRBV5-6 and TRBJ1-1): DAGVTQSPTHLIKTRGQQVTLRCSPKSGHDTVSWYQQALGQGPQFIFQYYEEEERQRGNFPDRFSGHQFPNYSSELNVNALLLGDSALYLCASSLGARTEAFFGQGTRLTVV.

This clonotype was found many times. The genes are TRBV24-1 and TRBJ2-3; D is perhaps TRBD2 (6 bases). The CDR3 consists of 13 residues. CDR1 KGHDR and CDR2 SFDVKD come from the germline V gene. V dropped 9 bases and J dropped 9 bases, with 18 bases sitting between them. The CDR3 region is CATAGDSRRTQYF. CDR3 nucleotide sequence: TGTGCCACCGCCGGGGACTCCCGTCGGACGCAGTATTTT.

By share, this clonotype ranks as medium-sized (0.01 to 0.1%). V and J are TRBV7-9 and TRBJ2-5, with D perhaps TRBD1 (5 bases). This CDR3 has 12 residues. Trimming removed 6 bases from V and 4 bases from J, with 9 bases in between. Germline CDR1 is SEHNR and CDR2 is FQNEAQ (reference sequence). In DNA, the CDR3 is TGTGCCAGCAGTTCCAGGGTAGAGACCCAGTACTTC. Translation gives CASSSRVETQYF.

This clonotype has ten or more counts. The genes are TRBV29-1 and TRBJ1-2, with 7 positions matching TRBD1. Germline V gene data show CDR1 as SQVTM and CDR2 as ANQGSEA. V was pared by 1 base and J by 1 base, with 6 bases of the junction left unmatched. The CDR3 covers 15 residues. The CDR3, as DNA: TGCAGCGTTGAAGCCCCGGGACAGAGTAACTATGGCTACACCTTC. Translating gives CSVEAPGQSNYGYTF.

In this sample, this clonotype turned up many times. This chain uses TRBV15 with TRBJ1-2, with no clear D. V gave up 0 bases and J gave up 2 bases, with 7 bases separating them. CDR1 is LNHNV and CDR2 is YYDKDF in the germline V gene (reference sequence). The CDR3 loop spans 14 amino acids. CDR3 coding DNA: TGTGCCACCAGCAGAGAAACGGGGAACTATGGCTACACCTTC. This codes for CATSRETGNYGYTF.

This chain joins TRBV7-2 and TRBJ2-3, with 8 bases fitting TRBD2. Germline lookup yields CDR1 SGHTA and CDR2 FQGNSA. The CDR3 loop spans 15 amino acids. V was pared by 4 bases and J by 0 bases, with 3 bases of the junction left unmatched. The CDR3 coding sequence is TGTGCCAGCAGCTACACTAGCGGTAGCACAGATACGCAGTATTTT. It translates to CASSYTSGSTDTQYF.

This clonotype was seen many times. The rearrangement links TRBV12-3 or TRBV12-4 to TRBJ2-7, with TRBD2 identical over 8 bases. The CDR3 runs 16 residues. V lost 7 bases and J lost 4; bases outside the gene matches: 15. The CDR3 protein is CASTSSRSGGVYEQYF. CDR3 nucleotides: TGTGCCAGCACATCCTCACGGTCGGGAGGGGTATACGAGCAGTACTTC.

In this sample, this clonotype is medium-sized. The CDR3 sequence: CASSFGQIIQETQYF. Here the CDR3 DNA reads TGTGCCAGCAGCTTCGGACAGATCATCCAAGAGACCCAGTACTTC. The genes are TRBV7-9 and TRBJ2-5; perhaps TRBD1 as D (6 bases). V lost 3 bases and J 1 base, leaving 12 bases between the germline ends. CDR1 is SEHNR, CDR2 FQNEAQ, per germline (reference sequence). The CDR3 consists of 15 residues.

This clonotype was observed at least ten times. CDR3 DNA sequence: TGTGCCAGCAGTATAACAGGGGGTCCATCCCAGCCCCAGCATTTT. Protein sequence: CASSITGGPSQPQHF. The chain is built from TRBV28 and TRBJ1-5; 8 bases match TRBD1. The J segment lost 7 bases and the V segment lost 5 bases, leaving 10 bases of the junction unmatched. Germline CDR1 reads MDHEN; CDR2 reads SYDVKM. This CDR3 is built from 15 residues.

This clonotype was observed at least ten times. V is TRBV7-9 and J is TRBJ2-2, with no clear D. The CDR3 loop spans 16 amino acids. In germline, CDR1 is SEHNR, CDR2 FQNEAQ (reference sequence). Trimming left V 3 bases short and J 0 bases short, with 11 bases between. Written as DNA, the CDR3 is TGTGCCAGCAGCTTGAGTGCAATCTCGAACACCGGGGAGCTGTTTTTT. It specifies CASSLSAISNTGELFF.

In its sample, this clonotype ranks as medium-sized (0.01 to 0.1%). The chain has TRBV24-1 and TRBJ2-1, with a possible D match to TRBD2 (6 bases). The CDR3 extends over 15 amino acids. The germline V gene encodes CDR1 KGHDR and CDR2 SFDVKD. V shed 5 bases and J shed 0 bases, with 10 bases lying between them. CDR3 sequence: CATSGDGSSYNEQFF. The CDR3 DNA sequence: TGTGCCACCAGTGGCGACGGGAGCTCCTACAATGAGCAGTTCTTC.

This clonotype was observed at least ten times. The chain joins TRBV5-6 to TRBJ2-7, with 12 bases that match TRBD2. V was clipped by 0 bases and J by 4 bases; unmatched bases: 5. Germline V gene lookup returns CDR1 SGHDT and CDR2 YYEEEE. The CDR3 is made up of 16 amino acids. The CDR3 DNA reads TGTGCCAGCAGCTTGGGGCCCGGACTAGCGGGATACGAGCAGTACTTC. It specifies CASSLGPGLAGYEQYF.

The genes are TRBV27 and TRBJ2-7, with D tentatively TRBD1 (6 bases). The V gene lost 5 bases and the J gene lost 4 bases, with 15 bases spanning the gap. The CDR3 loop spans 14 amino acids. The germline V gene encodes CDR1 MNHEY and CDR2 SMNVEV (reference sequence). The DNA for the CDR3 is TGTGCCAGCAGTGAACTGGACAGACCATACGAGCAGTACGTC. As protein: CASSELDRPYEQYV.

This clonotype appeared many times. The V and J genes are TRBV28 and TRBJ2-1; 15 nucleotides align to TRBD2. The junction had 16 bases not matched to a gene; V was cut back by 0 bases and J by 7 bases. This CDR3 comprises 21 residues. The germline gives CDR1 MDHEN, CDR2 SYDVKM. The DNA for the CDR3 is TGTGCCAGCAGTTTATGGCCGACAACTGGACTAGCGGGAGGGGGGGGAAATGAGCAGTTCTTC. Translating it yields CASSLWPTTGLAGGGGNEQFF.

V is TRBV10-2 and J is TRBJ2-7; 10 nucleotides line up with TRBD2. The CDR3 extends over 14 amino acids. CDR1 is WSHSY, CDR2 SAAADI, per germline. V lost 2 bases and J lost 4; bases outside the gene matches: 2. CDR3 residues: CASSEASGRYEQYF. CDR3 nucleotide sequence: TGCGCCAGCAGTGAGGCTAGCGGGAGATACGAGCAGTACTTC.

This clonotype was seen ten or more times. This rearrangement joins TRBV5-1 to TRBJ2-5; D gene ambiguous. CDR3 length: 11 residues. CDR1 is SGHRS, CDR2 YFSETQ, per germline. Trimming removed 4 bases from V and 0 bases from J, with 1 base in between. CDR3 residues: CASSNQETQYF. DNA for the CDR3: TGCGCCAGCAGCAACCAAGAGACCCAGTACTTC. Combining the CDR3 with reference TRBV5-1 and TRBJ2-5 gives the whole variable domain KAGVTQTPRYLIKTRGQQVTLSCSPISGHRSVSWYQQTPGQGLQFLFEYFSETQRNKGNFPGRFSGRQFSNSRSEMNVSTLELGDSALYLCASSNQETQYFGPGTRLLVL.

This clonotype is medium-sized. The CDR3 bases are TGCGCCAGCAGCGTACAGGAGCATGAGCAGTTCTTC. Encoded protein: CASSVQEHEQFF. This chain connects TRBV5-1 to TRBJ2-1; maybe TRBD1 (5 bases). V dropped 4 bases and J dropped 8 bases, with 10 bases sitting between them. From germline, CDR1 is SGHRS and CDR2 YFSETQ. CDR3 size: 12 residues.

This clonotype was seen repeatedly, ten times or more. V gene TRBV7-2 combines with J gene TRBJ2-3; 7 bases fit TRBD1. Germline CDR1 SGHTA, CDR2 FQGNSA. With V trimmed by 1 base and J by 2 bases, 3 bases remained unmatched. This CDR3 has 15 amino acids. The CDR3 DNA reads as TGTGCCAGCAGCTTAGGGACAGGCTACACAGATACGCAGTATTTT. Its translation: CASSLGTGYTDTQYF.

Relative to its sample, this clonotype is medium-sized. V is TRBV7-8 and J is TRBJ2-6; 9 positions agree with TRBD1. V was clipped by 4 bases and J by 2 bases; unmatched bases: 6. This CDR3 has 17 amino acids. The germline V gene encodes CDR1 SGHVS and CDR2 FQNEAQ. The CDR3 DNA is TGTGCCAGCAGCTCTCCTTGGACAGGGGCTGGGGCCAACGTCCTGACTTTC. It encodes CASSSPWTGAGANVLTF.

Many counts were recorded for this clonotype. V gene TRBV7-9 combines with J gene TRBJ2-3; tentatively, D is TRBD2 (6 bases). The germline V gene encodes CDR1 SEHNR and CDR2 FQNEAQ (reference sequence). The CDR3 is made up of 12 amino acids. Deletions cut 8 bases from V and 8 bases from J, with 14 bases between. The CDR3 DNA follows: TGTGCCAGCCATCCTGGGGGAGGTACGCAGTATTTT. Translating it yields CASHPGGGTQYF.